The clone carrying this T cell receptor beta chain has a single count. Its antigen remains unidentified. The table came from immunoSEQ multiplex PCR; TCRdb's copy has only in-frame clones and leaves some out. Counted here are about 89,000 clones, roughly 93% occurring once; the ten biggest clones make up roughly 0.64%. The sample originates from a study of OX40 agonist ivuxolimab in advanced cancers. Study information: In this trial design, patients received ivuxolimab intravenously at 0.01 to 10 mg/kg every 2 weeks.

Whole-study results and caveats: Among some nonresponders, normalized T-cell clonal expansion was also low. Relatively little clonal expansion, among the lowest observed, appeared in partial responders at 0.1-3.0 mg/kg.

This CDR3 is 16 amino acids long. The germline CDR1 and CDR2 sequences are MNHEY and SMNVEV (reference sequence). The V and J ends lost 4 bases and 2 bases respectively, with 12 bases between them. The source was CD4+ or CD8+ T cells sorted from blood, collected in a trial of the OX40 agonist ivuxolimab. V is TRBV27 and J is TRBJ2-6; TRBD1 might be the D (6 bases). The sequence came from an adult with an advanced solid tumor such as melanoma, head and neck, liver or kidney cancer. The CDR3 loop reads CASSSQGLAGANVLTF. CDR3 sequence (DNA): TGTGCCAGCAGTTCTCAGGGGTTAGCTGGGGCCAACGTCCTGACTTTC.